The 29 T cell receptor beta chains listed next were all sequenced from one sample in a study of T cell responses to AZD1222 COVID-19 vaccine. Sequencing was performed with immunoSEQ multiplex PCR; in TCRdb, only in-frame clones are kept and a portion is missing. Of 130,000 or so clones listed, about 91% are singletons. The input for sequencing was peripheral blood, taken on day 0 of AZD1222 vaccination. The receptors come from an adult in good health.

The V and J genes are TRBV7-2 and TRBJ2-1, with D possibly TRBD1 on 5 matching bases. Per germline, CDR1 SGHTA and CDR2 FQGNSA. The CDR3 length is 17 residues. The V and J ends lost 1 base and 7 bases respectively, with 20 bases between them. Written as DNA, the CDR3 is TGTGCCAGCAGCTTAGGGGGTGGGGCCTTAATGATAAATGAGCAGTTCTTC. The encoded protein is CASSLGGGALMINEQFF.

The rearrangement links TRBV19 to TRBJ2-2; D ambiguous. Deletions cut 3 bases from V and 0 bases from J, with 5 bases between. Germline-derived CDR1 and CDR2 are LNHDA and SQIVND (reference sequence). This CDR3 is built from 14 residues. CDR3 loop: CASSILANTGELFF. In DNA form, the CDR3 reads TGTGCCAGTAGTATTCTGGCGAACACCGGGGAGCTGTTTTTT.

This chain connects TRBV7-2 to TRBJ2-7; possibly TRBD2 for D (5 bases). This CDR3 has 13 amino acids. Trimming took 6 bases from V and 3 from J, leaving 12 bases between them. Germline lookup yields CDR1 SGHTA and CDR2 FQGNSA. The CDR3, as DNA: TGTGCCAGCAGTAGAGGGAGACTCTACGAGCAGTACGTC. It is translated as CASSRGRLYEQYV.

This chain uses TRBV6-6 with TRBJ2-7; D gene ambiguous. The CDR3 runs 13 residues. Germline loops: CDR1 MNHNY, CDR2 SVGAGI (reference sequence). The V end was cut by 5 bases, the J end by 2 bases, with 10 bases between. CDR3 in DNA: TGTGCCAGCAGTCCCCTCCCCCCCTACGAGCAGTACTTC. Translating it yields CASSPLPPYEQYF.

The CDR3 nucleotides read TGTGCCAGTAGCCGGACTAGCGGGAGGGCCTGGGGGGAGACCCAGTACTTC. It is translated as CASSRTSGRAWGETQYF. The V gene is TRBV19, the J gene TRBJ2-5, with TRBD2 matching 15 bases. This CDR3 has 17 amino acids. Germline V gene lookup returns CDR1 LNHDA and CDR2 SQIVND (reference sequence). After removal of 6 bases from V and 5 bases from J, the junction contained 10 bases not matched to a gene.

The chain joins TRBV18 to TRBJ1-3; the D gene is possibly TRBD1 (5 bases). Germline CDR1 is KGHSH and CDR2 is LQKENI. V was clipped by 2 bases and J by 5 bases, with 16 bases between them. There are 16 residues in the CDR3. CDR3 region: CASSPKEGVSRNTIYF. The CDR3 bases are TGTGCCAGCTCACCAAAGGAAGGGGTCAGCCGAAACACCATATATTTT.

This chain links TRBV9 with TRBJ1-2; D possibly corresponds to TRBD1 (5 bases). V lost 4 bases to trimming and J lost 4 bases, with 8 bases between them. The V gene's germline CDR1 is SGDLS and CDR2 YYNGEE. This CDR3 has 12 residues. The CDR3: CASSQGLYGYTF. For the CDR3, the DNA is TGTGCCAGCAGCCAGGGCCTCTATGGCTACACCTTC.

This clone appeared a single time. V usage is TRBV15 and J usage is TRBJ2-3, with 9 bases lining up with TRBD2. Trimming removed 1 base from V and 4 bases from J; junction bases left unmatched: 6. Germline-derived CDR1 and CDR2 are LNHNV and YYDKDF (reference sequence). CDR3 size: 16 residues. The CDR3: CATSRGGVAGADTQYF. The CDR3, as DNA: TGTGCCACCAGCAGAGGAGGCGTAGCGGGAGCAGATACGCAGTATTTT.

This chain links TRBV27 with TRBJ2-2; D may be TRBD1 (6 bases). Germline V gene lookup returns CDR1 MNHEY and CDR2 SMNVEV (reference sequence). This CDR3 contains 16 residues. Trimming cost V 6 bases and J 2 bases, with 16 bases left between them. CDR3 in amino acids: CASSRIGTLNTGELFF. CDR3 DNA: TGTGCCAGCAGCCGTATCGGGACACTTAACACCGGGGAGCTGTTTTTT.

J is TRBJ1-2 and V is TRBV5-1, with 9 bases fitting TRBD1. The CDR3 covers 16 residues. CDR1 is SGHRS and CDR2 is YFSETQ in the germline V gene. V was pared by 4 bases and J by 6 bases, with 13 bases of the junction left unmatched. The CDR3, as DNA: TGCGCCAGCAGCATCACCGGGACAGGGAAGGGAGATGGCTACACCTTC. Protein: CASSITGTGKGDGYTF.

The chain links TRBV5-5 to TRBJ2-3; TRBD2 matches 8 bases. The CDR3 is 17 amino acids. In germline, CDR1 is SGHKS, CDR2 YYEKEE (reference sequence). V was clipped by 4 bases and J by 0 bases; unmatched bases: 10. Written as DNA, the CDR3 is TGTGCCAGCAGCCCCCAACCAACTAGCGGCAGCACAGATACGCAGTATTTT. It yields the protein CASSPQPTSGSTDTQYF.

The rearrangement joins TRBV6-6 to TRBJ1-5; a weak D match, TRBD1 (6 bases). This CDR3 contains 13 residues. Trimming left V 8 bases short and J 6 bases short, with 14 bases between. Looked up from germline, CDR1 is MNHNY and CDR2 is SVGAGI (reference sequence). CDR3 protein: CASDQGPGQPQHF. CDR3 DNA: TGTGCCAGCGACCAGGGGCCTGGTCAGCCCCAGCATTTT.

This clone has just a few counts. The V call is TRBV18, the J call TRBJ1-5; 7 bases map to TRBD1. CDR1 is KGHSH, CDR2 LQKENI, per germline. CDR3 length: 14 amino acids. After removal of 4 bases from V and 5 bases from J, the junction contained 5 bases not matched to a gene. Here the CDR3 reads CASSHDRADQPQHF. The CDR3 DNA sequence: TGTGCCAGCTCACATGACAGGGCGGATCAGCCCCAGCATTTT. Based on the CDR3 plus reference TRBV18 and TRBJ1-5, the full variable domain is NAGVMQNPRHLVRRRGQEARLRCSPMKGHSHVYWYRQLPEEGLKFMVYLQKENIIDESGMPKERFSAEFPKEGPSILRIQQVVRGDSAAYFCASSHDRADQPQHFGDGTRLSIL.

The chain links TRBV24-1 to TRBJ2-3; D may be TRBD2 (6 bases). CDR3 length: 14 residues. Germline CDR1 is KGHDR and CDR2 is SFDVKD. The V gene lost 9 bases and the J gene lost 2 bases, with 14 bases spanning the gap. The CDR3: CATRRDSDTDTQYF. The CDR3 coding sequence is TGTGCCACCCGAAGGGACTCAGACACAGATACGCAGTATTTT.

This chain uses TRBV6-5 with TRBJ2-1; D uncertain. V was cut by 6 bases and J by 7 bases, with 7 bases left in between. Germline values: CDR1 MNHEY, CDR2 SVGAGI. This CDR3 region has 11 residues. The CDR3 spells CASSRKNEQFF. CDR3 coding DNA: TGTGCCAGCAGCCGTAAGAATGAGCAGTTCTTC.

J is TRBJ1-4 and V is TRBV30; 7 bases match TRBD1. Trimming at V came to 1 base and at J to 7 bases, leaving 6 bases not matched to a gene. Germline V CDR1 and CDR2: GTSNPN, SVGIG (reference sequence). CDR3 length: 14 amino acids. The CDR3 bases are TGTGCCTGGAGTGCGACAGGGCAGGTTGAAAAACTGTTTTTT. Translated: CAWSATGQVEKLFF.

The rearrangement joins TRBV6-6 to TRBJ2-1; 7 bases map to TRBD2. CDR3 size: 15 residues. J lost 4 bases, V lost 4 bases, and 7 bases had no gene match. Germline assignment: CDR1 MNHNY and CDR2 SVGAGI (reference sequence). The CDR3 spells CASSSQRDPYNEQFF. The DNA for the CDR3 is TGTGCCAGCAGTTCCCAGCGGGATCCGTACAATGAGCAGTTCTTC.

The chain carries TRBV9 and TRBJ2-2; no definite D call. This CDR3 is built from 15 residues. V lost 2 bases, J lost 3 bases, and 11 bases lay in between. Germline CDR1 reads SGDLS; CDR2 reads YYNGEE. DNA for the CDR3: TGTGCCAGCAGCGTTGATCCAGAGTACACCGGGGAGCTGTTTTTT. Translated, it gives CASSVDPEYTGELFF.

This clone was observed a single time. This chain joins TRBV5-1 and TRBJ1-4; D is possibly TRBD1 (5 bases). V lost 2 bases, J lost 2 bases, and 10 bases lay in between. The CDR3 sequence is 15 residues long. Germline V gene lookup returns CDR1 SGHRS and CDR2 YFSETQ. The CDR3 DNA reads TGCGCCAGCAGCTTTGTAGGGACCACTAATGAAAAACTGTTTTTT. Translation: CASSFVGTTNEKLFF. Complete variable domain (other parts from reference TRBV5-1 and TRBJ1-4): KAGVTQTPRYLIKTRGQQVTLSCSPISGHRSVSWYQQTPGQGLQFLFEYFSETQRNKGNFPGRFSGRQFSNSRSEMNVSTLELGDSALYLCASSFVGTTNEKLFFGSGTQLSVL.

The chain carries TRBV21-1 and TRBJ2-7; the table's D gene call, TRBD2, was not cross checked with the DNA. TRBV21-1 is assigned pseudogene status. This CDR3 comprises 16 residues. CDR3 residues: CASSTRLAGAGYEQYV. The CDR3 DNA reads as TGTGCCAGCAGCACACGACTAGCGGGAGCAGGCTACGAGCAGTACGTC.

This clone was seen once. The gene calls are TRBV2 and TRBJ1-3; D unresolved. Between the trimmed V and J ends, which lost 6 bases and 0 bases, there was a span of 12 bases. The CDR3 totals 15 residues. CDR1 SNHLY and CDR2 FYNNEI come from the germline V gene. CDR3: CASRVGPSSGNTIYF. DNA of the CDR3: TGTGCCAGCAGAGTGGGCCCGAGCTCTGGAAACACCATATATTTT.

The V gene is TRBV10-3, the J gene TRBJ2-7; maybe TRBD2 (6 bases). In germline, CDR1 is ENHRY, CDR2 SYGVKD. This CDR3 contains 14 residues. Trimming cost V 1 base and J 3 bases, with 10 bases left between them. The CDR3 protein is CAISEYSGDYEQYV. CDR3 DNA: TGTGCCATCAGTGAGTATAGCGGAGACTACGAGCAGTACGTC.

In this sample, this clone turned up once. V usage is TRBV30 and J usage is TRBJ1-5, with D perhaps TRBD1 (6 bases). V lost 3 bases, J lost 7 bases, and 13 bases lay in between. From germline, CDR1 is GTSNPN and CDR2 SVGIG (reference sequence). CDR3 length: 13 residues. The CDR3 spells CAWSGTTNQPQHF. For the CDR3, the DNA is TGTGCCTGGAGCGGGACAACGAACCAGCCCCAGCATTTT. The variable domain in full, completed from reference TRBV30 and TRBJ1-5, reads SQTIHQWPATLVQPVGSPLSLECTVEGTSNPNLYWYRQAAGRGLQLLFYSVGIGQISSEVPQNLSASRPQDRQFILSSKKLLLSDSGFYLCAWSGTTNQPQHFGDGTRLSIL.

This CDR3 is CASSREGNTEAFF. CDR3 DNA: TGTGCCAGCAGTCGGGAGGGGAACACTGAAGCTTTCTTT. V gene TRBV6-4 combines with J gene TRBJ1-1; no definite D call. The V gene's germline CDR1 is MRHNA and CDR2 SNTAGT. The CDR3 runs 13 residues. The V and J ends lost 5 bases and 1 base respectively, with 8 bases between them.

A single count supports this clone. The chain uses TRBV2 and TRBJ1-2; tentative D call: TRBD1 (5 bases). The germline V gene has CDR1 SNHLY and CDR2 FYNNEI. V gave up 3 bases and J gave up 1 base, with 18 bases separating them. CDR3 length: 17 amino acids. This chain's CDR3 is CASSDRSRGRGNYGYTF. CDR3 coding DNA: TGTGCCAGCAGTGACCGATCTAGGGGCCGGGGTAACTATGGCTACACCTTC.

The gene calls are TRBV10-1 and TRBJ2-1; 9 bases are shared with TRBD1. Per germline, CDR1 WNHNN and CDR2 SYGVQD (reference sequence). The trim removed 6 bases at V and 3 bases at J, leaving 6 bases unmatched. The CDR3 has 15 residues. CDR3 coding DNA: TGCGCCAGCAGCACAGGGGGCGGTATCTACAATGAGCAGTTCTTC. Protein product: CASSTGGGIYNEQFF.

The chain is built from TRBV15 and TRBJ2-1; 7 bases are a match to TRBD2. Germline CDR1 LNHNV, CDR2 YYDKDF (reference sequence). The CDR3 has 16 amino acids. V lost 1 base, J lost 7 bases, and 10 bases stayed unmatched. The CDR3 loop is CATSRGRGLGGNEQFF. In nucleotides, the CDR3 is TGTGCCACCAGCAGAGGGAGAGGACTAGGAGGGAATGAGCAGTTCTTC.

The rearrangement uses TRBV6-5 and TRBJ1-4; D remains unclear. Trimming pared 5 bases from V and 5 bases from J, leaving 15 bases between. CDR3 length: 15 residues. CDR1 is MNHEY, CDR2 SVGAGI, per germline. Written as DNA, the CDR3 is TGTGCCAGCAGTCCTAGTTCGGGATTCAATGAAAAACTGTTTTTT. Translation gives CASSPSSGFNEKLFF.

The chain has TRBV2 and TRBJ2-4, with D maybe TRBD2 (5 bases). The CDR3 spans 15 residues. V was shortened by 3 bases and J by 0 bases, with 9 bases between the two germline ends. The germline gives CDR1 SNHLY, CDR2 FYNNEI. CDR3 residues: CASSELALAKNIQYF. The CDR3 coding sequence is TGTGCCAGCAGTGAGTTAGCGCTAGCCAAAAACATTCAGTACTTC. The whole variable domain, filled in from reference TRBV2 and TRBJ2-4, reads EPEVTQTPSHQVTQMGQEVILRCVPISNHLYFYWYRQILGQKVEFLVSFYNNEISEKSEIFDDQFSVERPDGSNFTLKIRSTKLEDSAMYFCASSELALAKNIQYFGAGTRLSVL.